The next 17 T cell receptor beta chains were all read from a single sample in a study of blood T cell repertoires in COVID-19. Libraries were prepared by immunoSEQ multiplex PCR; TCRdb keeps only in-frame clonotypes and omits some of them. The sample includes about 81,000 clones, 85% to 90% of them seen just once. The sample consisted of peripheral blood. These receptors were taken from a woman of 80 years or more with active COVID-19.

This clone has a handful of counts. The gene calls are TRBV19 and TRBJ2-3, with 11 bases aligning to TRBD1. The CDR3 runs 14 residues. The trim removed 4 bases at V and 6 bases at J, leaving 3 bases unmatched. Germline-derived CDR1 and CDR2 are LNHDA and SQIVND (reference sequence). CDR3: CASSTGQGVDTQYF. In DNA form, the CDR3 reads TGTGCCAGTAGTACGGGACAGGGGGTTGATACGCAGTATTTT.

The count of this clone is one. CDR3 amino acids: CASSKVFWTASHHWDGEQFF. For the CDR3, the DNA is TGTGCCAGCAGCAAAGTCTTTTGGACGGCTAGCCATCATTGGGATGGTGAGCAGTTCTTC. The rearrangement joins TRBV21-1 to TRBJ2-1; TRBD2, as called in the table, went unchecked against the DNA. TRBV21-1 is a pseudogene segment. The CDR3 consists of 20 residues.

The chain joins TRBV4-3 to TRBJ2-3, with 7 bases lining up with TRBD2. The CDR3 has 15 residues. The V segment lost 3 bases and the J segment 5 bases; nucleotides outside the gene matches: 8. Germline CDR1 is LGHNA and CDR2 is YSLEER. CDR3 protein: CASSQAGVYIDTQYF. The CDR3 DNA reads TGCGCCAGCAGCCAGGCGGGAGTTTATATAGATACGCAGTATTTT.

The V gene is TRBV20-1, the J gene TRBJ2-3; 7 bases are a match to TRBD1. J was trimmed by 6 bases and V by 6 bases; bases with no gene match: 0. The CDR3 is 10 residues long. Looked up from germline, CDR1 is DFQATT and CDR2 is SNEGSKA (reference sequence). The CDR3 sequence: CSAGQDTQYF. CDR3 nucleotide sequence: TGCAGTGCGGGACAGGATACGCAGTATTTT.

The count of this clone is one. V is TRBV28 and J is TRBJ2-1; TRBD2 might be the D (6 bases). The CDR3 extends over 18 amino acids. Deletions cut 3 bases from V and 4 bases from J, with 22 bases between. Germline assignment: CDR1 MDHEN and CDR2 SYDVKM. CDR3 bases: TGTGCCAGCAGTTTTACTCTTCAACCGGGACTCCCATACAATGAGCAGTTCTTC. This codes for CASSFTLQPGLPYNEQFF.

This rearrangement joins TRBV7-2 to TRBJ2-1; 14 nucleotides line up with TRBD2. The CDR3 contains 15 residues. Germline assignment: CDR1 SGHTA and CDR2 FQGNSA. With 5 bases clipped from V and 16 bases from J, the junction kept 13 bases outside the gene matches. The CDR3 nucleotides read TGTGCCAGCAGCCGCGAGGGACTAGCGGGGGAACCCGCATTCTTC. Translated, it gives CASSREGLAGEPAFF.

The chain employs TRBV18 and TRBJ1-1; no firm D call. V lost 2 bases and J lost 1, with 5 bases in between. This CDR3 comprises 13 residues. CDR1 and CDR2 from the germline V gene are KGHSH and LQKENI. The CDR3 region is CASSPNRNTEAFF. The DNA for the CDR3 is TGTGCCAGCTCACCAAACAGGAACACTGAAGCTTTCTTT.

This clone was observed a single time. The chain links TRBV2 to TRBJ2-1; TRBD1 matches at 11 bases. The trim removed 0 bases at V and 7 bases at J, leaving 14 bases unmatched. The CDR3 has 19 residues. Per the germline V gene, CDR1 is SNHLY and CDR2 is FYNNEI. Here the CDR3 DNA reads TGTGCCAGCAGTGAAGCGGACACCTGGACAGGGGGCGAACTTAATGAGCAGTTCTTC. This gives the protein CASSEADTWTGGELNEQFF.

The rearrangement links TRBV11-2 to TRBJ1-1; D uncertain. The CDR3 loop spans 16 amino acids. Germline assignment: CDR1 SGHAT and CDR2 FQNNGV. Trimming stripped 2 bases from V and 4 bases from J, with 17 bases between. The CDR3 bases are TGTGCCAGCAGCTTAAGCGCGCAGTGGAAGGCCACTGAAGCTTTCTTT. It encodes CASSLSAQWKATEAFF.

The chain is built from TRBV5-4 and TRBJ1-3, with a tentative D call TRBD1 (5 bases). Trimming removed 0 bases at V and 2 bases at J, with 12 bases between. Germline CDR1 SGHNT, CDR2 YYREEE (reference sequence). The CDR3 length is 16 residues. The CDR3 loop is CASSLGGVLTGNTIYF. DNA of the CDR3: TGTGCCAGCAGCTTGGGGGGGGTTCTAACTGGAAACACCATATATTTT.

This clone was recorded once. This rearrangement joins TRBV7-9 to TRBJ1-1; D is undetermined. Germline CDR1 SEHNR, CDR2 FQNEAQ (reference sequence). V lost 5 bases and J lost 5, with 15 bases in between. The CDR3 length is 14 residues. CDR3: CASSPGGWRTEAFF. CDR3 nucleotides: TGTGCCAGCAGCCCCGGAGGGTGGCGGACTGAAGCTTTCTTT.

The chain carries TRBV18 and TRBJ1-1; TRBD1 agrees at 7 bases. This CDR3 is 16 amino acids long. V was pared by 2 bases and J by 2 bases, with 8 bases of the junction left unmatched. Germline CDR1 reads KGHSH; CDR2 reads LQKENI. The CDR3 coding sequence is TGTGCCAGCTCACCATCTCACGGACAGGCTAACACTGAAGCTTTCTTT. Amino acids: CASSPSHGQANTEAFF.

J is TRBJ1-2 and V is TRBV5-1; unclear D gene. Germline CDR1 SGHRS, CDR2 YFSETQ. CDR3 length equals 13 residues. The ends were cut back, 0 bases at V and 2 bases at J, with 5 bases in the middle. The CDR3 here is CASSLAENYGYTF. In nucleotides, the CDR3 is TGCGCCAGCAGCTTGGCTGAGAACTATGGCTACACCTTC.

The chain combines TRBV11-2 with TRBJ1-3; D possibly corresponds to TRBD1 (6 bases). V dropped 4 bases and J dropped 0 bases, with 13 bases sitting between them. CDR3 length: 16 amino acids. Looked up from germline, CDR1 is SGHAT and CDR2 is FQNNGV. Here the CDR3 reads CASSWGRTVSGNTIYF. The CDR3 DNA reads as TGTGCCAGCAGCTGGGGAAGGACAGTCTCTGGAAACACCATATATTTT. The whole variable domain, filled in from reference TRBV11-2 and TRBJ1-3, reads EAGVAQSPRYKIIEKRQSVAFWCNPISGHATLYWYQQILGQGPKLLIQFQNNGVVDDSQLPKDRFSAERLKGVDSTLKIQPAKLEDSAVYLCASSWGRTVSGNTIYFGEGSWLTVV.

The V and J genes are TRBV7-7 and TRBJ2-5, with TRBD2 matching over 8 bases. Germline V gives CDR1 SSHAT, CDR2 FNYEAQ (reference sequence). V was pared by 5 bases and J by 3 bases, with 8 bases of the junction left unmatched. The CDR3 contains 15 residues. CDR3 loop: CASSLIGGGKETQYF. CDR3 coding DNA: TGTGCCAGCAGCCTTATCGGCGGGGGGAAAGAGACCCAGTACTTC.

This clone was picked up one time. V is TRBV24-1 and J is TRBJ1-2; 7 bases map to TRBD1. After removal of 3 bases from V and 4 bases from J, the junction contained 4 bases not matched to a gene. The germline V gene encodes CDR1 KGHDR and CDR2 SFDVKD. The CDR3 is 14 amino acids. CDR3 region: CATSDGTAGYGYTF. The CDR3 nucleotides read TGTGCCACCAGTGATGGGACAGCGGGCTATGGCTACACCTTC.

V and J are TRBV13 and TRBJ1-3, with 7 bases aligning to TRBD1. The CDR3 runs 18 residues. J gave up 7 bases and V 0 bases, and 15 bases lay outside the gene matches. Germline V CDR1 and CDR2: PRHDT, FYEKMQ (reference sequence). The CDR3 nucleotides are TGTGCCAGCAGCTTAGGCCGCCCGACAGGGATAGGGTCGAACACCATATATTTT. This translates into CASSLGRPTGIGSNTIYF.